The entry below gives a single T cell receptor beta chain sequence along with its context. Its antigen is currently unknown. TCRbeta libraries were built with three rounds of nested PCR, modified from ARM-PCR. TCRdb independently ran MiXCR on the multiplex PCR reads; one entry per CDR3 protein. The data contain 120,000 or so distinct CDR3 sequences, nearly 85% of them singletons. No cell sorting was done before RNA was extracted from the tissue. This sample was included in a study of tumor and adjacent non-tumor tissue in lung cancer. Looking at the study overall: Patients comprised about a dozen adenocarcinoma, a couple of squamous cell carcinoma and 1 small cell lung cancer.

CDR1 and CDR2 (germline): ENHRY, SYGVKD. The CDR3 spans 14 residues. Trimming cost V 2 bases and J 12 bases, with 20 bases left between them. Study-wide results and caveats: Tumor tissue had significantly higher TCR diversity than normal lung. Normal lung showed higher cumulative top 100 clone frequency than tumor.

This sequence originates from a man aged 65-85 years with non-small cell lung cancer. The gene calls are TRBV10-3 and TRBJ2-7; the D gene is possibly TRBD2 (5 bases). The source material was lung tumor tissue. CDR3 coding DNA: TGTGCCATCAGTGAGGACTACACTTCCTACGGGCGGTACTTC. Translated: CAISEDYTSYGRYF.